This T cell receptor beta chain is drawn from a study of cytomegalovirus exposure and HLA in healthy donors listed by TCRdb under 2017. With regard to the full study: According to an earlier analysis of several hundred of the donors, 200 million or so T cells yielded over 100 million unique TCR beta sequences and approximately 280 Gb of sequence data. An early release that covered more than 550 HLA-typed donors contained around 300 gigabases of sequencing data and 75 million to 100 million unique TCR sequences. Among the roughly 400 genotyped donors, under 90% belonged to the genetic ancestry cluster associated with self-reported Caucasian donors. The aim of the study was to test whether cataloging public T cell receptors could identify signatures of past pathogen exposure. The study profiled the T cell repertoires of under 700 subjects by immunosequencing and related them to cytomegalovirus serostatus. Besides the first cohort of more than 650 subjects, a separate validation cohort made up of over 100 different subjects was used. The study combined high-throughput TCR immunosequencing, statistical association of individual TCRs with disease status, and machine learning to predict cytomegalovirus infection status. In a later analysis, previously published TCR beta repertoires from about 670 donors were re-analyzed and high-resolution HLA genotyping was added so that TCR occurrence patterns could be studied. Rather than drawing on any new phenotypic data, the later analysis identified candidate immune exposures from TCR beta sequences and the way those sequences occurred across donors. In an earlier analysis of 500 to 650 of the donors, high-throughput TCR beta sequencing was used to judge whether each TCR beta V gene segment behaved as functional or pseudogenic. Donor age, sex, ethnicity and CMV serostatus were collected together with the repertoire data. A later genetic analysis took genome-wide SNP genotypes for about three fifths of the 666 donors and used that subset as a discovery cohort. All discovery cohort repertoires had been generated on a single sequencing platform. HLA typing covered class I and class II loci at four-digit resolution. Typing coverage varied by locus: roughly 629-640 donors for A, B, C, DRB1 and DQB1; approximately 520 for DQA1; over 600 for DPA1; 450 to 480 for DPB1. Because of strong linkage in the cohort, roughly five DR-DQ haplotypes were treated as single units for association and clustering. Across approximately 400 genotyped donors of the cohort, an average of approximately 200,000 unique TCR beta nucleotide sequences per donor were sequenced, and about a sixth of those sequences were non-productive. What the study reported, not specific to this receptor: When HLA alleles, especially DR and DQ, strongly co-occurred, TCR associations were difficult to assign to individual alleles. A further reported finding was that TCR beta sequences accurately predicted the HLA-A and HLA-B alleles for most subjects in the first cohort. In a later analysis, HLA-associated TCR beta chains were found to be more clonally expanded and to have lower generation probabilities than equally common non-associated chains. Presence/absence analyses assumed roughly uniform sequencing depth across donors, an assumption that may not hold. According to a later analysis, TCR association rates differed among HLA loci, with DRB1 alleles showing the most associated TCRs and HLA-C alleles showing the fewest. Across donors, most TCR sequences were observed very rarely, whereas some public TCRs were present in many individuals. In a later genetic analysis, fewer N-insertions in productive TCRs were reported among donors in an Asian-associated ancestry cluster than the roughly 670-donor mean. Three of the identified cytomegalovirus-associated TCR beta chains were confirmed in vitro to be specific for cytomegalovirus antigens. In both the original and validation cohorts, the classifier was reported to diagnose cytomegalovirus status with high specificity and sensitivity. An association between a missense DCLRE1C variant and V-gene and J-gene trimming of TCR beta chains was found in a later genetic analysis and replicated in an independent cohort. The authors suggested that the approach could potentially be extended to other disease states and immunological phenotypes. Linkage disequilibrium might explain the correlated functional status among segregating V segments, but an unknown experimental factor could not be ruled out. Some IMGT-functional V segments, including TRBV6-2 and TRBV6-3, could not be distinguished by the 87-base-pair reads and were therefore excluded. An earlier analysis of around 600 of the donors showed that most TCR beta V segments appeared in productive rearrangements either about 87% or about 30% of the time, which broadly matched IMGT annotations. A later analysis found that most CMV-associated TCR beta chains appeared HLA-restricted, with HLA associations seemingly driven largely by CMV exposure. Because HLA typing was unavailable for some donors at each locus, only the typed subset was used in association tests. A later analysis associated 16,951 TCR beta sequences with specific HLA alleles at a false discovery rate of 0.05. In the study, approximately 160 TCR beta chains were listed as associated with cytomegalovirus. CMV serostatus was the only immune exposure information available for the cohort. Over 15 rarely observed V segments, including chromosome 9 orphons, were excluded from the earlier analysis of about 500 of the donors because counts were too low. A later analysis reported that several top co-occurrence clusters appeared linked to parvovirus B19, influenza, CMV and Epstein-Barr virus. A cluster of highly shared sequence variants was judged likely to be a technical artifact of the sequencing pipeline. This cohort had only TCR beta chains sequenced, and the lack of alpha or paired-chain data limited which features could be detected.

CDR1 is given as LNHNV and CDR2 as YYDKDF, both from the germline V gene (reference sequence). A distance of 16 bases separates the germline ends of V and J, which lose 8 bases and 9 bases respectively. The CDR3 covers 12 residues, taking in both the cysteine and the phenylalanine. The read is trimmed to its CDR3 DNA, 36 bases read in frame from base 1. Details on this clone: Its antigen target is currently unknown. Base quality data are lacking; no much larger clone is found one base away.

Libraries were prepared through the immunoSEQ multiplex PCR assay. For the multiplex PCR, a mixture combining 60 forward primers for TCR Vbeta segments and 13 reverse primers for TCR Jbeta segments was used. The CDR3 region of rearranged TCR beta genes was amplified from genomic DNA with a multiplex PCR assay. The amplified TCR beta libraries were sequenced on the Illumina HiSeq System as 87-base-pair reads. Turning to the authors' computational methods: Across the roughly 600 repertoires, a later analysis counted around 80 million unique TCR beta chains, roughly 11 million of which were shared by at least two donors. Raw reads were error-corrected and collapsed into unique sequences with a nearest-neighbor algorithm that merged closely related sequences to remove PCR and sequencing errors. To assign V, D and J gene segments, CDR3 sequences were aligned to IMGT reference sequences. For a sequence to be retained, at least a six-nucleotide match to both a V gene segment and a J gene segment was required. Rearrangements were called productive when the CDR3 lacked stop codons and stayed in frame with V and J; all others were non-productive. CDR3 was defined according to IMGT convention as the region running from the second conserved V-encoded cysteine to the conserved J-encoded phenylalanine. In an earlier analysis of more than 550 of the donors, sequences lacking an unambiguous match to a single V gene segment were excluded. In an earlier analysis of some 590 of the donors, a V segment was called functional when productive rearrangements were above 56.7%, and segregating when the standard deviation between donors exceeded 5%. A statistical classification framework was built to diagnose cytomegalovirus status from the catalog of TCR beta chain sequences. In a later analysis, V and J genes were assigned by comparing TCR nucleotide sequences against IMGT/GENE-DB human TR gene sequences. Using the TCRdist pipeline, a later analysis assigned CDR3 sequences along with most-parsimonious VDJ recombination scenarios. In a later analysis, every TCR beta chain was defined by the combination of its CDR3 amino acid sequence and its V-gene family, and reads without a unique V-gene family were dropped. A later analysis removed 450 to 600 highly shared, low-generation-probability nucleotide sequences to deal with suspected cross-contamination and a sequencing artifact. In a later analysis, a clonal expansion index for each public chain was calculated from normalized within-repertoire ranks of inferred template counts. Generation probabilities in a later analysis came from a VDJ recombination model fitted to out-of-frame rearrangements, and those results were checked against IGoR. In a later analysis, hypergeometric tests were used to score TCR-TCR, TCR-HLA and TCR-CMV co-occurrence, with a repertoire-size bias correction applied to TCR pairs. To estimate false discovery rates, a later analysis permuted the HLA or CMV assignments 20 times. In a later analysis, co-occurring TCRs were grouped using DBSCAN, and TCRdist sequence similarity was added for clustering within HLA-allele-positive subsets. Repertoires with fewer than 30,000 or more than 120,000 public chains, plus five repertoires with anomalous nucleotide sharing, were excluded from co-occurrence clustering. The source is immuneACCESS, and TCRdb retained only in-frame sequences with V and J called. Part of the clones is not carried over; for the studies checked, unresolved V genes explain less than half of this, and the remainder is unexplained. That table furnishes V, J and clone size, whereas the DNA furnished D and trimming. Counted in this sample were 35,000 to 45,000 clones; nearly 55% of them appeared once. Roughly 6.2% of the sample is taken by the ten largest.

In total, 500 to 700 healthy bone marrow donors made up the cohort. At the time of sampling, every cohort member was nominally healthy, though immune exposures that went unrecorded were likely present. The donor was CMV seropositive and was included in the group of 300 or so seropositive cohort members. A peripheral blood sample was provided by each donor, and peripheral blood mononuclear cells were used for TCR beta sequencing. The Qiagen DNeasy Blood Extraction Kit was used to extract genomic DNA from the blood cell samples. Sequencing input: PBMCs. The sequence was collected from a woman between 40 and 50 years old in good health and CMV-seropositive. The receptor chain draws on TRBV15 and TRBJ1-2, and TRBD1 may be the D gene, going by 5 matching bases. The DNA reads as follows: TGTGCCACCGCGGACGGGGGTTATAGCTACACCTTC. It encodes CATADGGYSYTF.